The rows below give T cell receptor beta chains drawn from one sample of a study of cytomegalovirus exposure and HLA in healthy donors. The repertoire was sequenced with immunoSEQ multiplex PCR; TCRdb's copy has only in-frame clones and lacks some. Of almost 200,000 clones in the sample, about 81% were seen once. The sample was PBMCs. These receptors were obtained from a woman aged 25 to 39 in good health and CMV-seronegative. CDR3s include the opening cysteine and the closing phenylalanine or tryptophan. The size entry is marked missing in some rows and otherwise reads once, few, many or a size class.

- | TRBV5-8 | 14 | CASSSRQGAEKLFF
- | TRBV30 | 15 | CAWSTGQGAYYPQHF
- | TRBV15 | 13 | CATSRDTNYGYTF
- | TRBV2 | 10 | CASREAEAFF
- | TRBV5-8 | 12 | CASMGQSYGYTF
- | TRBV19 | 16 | CASSIESGLSGNTIYF
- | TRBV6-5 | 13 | CASRQGGNQPQHF
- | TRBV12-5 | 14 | CASATSQGSETQYF
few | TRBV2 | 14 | CASSEGGGNQPQHF
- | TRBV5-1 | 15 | CASSLGAATNEKLFF
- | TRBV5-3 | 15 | CARSLVAGGPETQYF